The 13 T cell receptor beta chains in this list originate from one sample, sequenced in a study of blood T cell repertoires in COVID-19 (dated by TCRdb to the early 2020s). The library was generated by the immunoSEQ multiplex PCR assay. The table comes from immuneACCESS by way of TCRdb, which keeps in-frame sequences with V and J called. Part of the clones is missing from these tables; in studies checked, under half for an unresolved V gene and the rest for unknown reasons. For this sample the table gives 57,000 or so clones, of which 86% were detected only once. More than 14% of the sample is held by the ten biggest clonotypes. The sequencing sample was made of peripheral blood. These TCRs come from a human donor in a cohort sampled during active COVID-19.

The V gene is TRBV12-3 or TRBV12-4, the J gene TRBJ2-7; D may be TRBD2 (6 bases). V was cut by 3 bases and J by 3 bases, with 9 bases left in between. This CDR3 spans 13 amino acids. This CDR3 reads CASSFAAGYEQYF. The CDR3 DNA reads TGTGCCAGCAGTTTTGCAGCGGGCTACGAGCAGTACTTC.

The rearrangement links TRBV28 to TRBJ1-5; 8 bases match TRBD1. The germline gives CDR1 MDHEN, CDR2 SYDVKM. V was clipped by 8 bases and J by 2 bases; unmatched bases: 14. The CDR3 runs to 17 residues. DNA of the CDR3: TGTGCCAGCCCACCGGGACAGGTGAAAATGGGCAATCAGCCCCAGCATTTT. Amino acid sequence: CASPPGQVKMGNQPQHF.

The chain has TRBV5-4 and TRBJ2-7; D is unclear. The germline CDR1 and CDR2 sequences are SGHNT and YYREEE (reference sequence). V was trimmed by 0 bases and J by 3 bases, leaving 4 bases between them. This CDR3 has 12 amino acids. The CDR3 sequence is CASSLDRYEQYF. Here the CDR3 DNA reads TGTGCCAGCAGCTTGGATCGCTACGAGCAGTACTTC. The full variable domain, completed using reference TRBV5-4 and TRBJ2-7, is ETGVTQSPTHLIKTRGQQVTLRCSSQSGHNTVSWYQQALGQGPQFIFQYYREEENGRGNFPPRFSGLQFPNYSSELNVNALELDDSALYLCASSLDRYEQYFGPGTRLTVT.

The rearrangement joins TRBV27 to TRBJ2-1, with TRBD2 matching over 14 bases. The CDR3 covers 15 residues. Germline values: CDR1 MNHEY, CDR2 SMNVEV (reference sequence). J lost 9 bases, V lost 7 bases, and 8 bases had no gene match. The CDR3 nucleotides read TGTGCCAGCACCCACCGTGGGACTAGCGGGAGTGAGCAGTTCTTC. Its protein product is CASTHRGTSGSEQFF.

The V call is TRBV28, the J call TRBJ1-4; the D gene is possibly TRBD1 (5 bases). CDR1 and CDR2 (germline): MDHEN, SYDVKM. With 6 bases removed from V and 0 bases from J, the gap between germline ends came to 11 bases. The CDR3 consists of 15 residues. The CDR3 sequence is CASRGGITTNEKLFF. The CDR3 DNA is TGTGCCAGCAGGGGGGGGATCACAACTAATGAAAAACTGTTTTTT.

This sequence joins TRBV27 and TRBJ1-1, with D perhaps matching TRBD1 (5 bases). V gave up 7 bases and J gave up 0 bases, with 15 bases separating them. CDR1 MNHEY and CDR2 SMNVEV come from the germline V gene (reference sequence). The CDR3 contains 15 residues. Written as DNA, the CDR3 is TGTGCCAGCACCCGGAAATGGGGGGTGAACACTGAAGCTTTCTTT. It is translated as CASTRKWGVNTEAFF.

J is TRBJ2-7 and V is TRBV4-3; a weak D match, TRBD1 (5 bases). The CDR3 contains 15 residues. Trimming removed 0 bases at V and 3 bases at J, with 12 bases between. The germline V gene encodes CDR1 LGHNA and CDR2 YSLEER. The CDR3 sequence is CASSQDRLGLYEQYF. The DNA for the CDR3 is TGCGCCAGCAGCCAAGATCGGCTGGGGCTCTACGAGCAGTACTTC.

This clone was observed a few times. The chain employs TRBV19 and TRBJ1-1; D is perhaps TRBD1 (6 bases). V was clipped by 5 bases and J by 7 bases, with 17 bases between them. CDR3 length: 14 residues. The germline gives CDR1 LNHDA, CDR2 SQIVND (reference sequence). The CDR3 is CASSSDSGQFEAFF. In nucleotides, the CDR3 is TGTGCCAGTAGTTCCGATTCTGGACAGTTTGAAGCTTTCTTT.

This clone has a single count. This chain joins TRBV12-3 or TRBV12-4 and TRBJ1-1; D is ambiguous. The CDR3 length is 11 residues. Between the trimmed V and J ends, which lost 7 bases and 11 bases, there was a span of 14 bases. Here the CDR3 reads CASKVWEEAFF. The CDR3 DNA follows: TGTGCCAGCAAAGTGTGGGAGGAGGCTTTCTTT.

J is TRBJ2-6 and V is TRBV5-8, with D possibly being TRBD1 (6 bases). CDR3 length equals 14 residues. The germline V gene has CDR1 SGHTS and CDR2 YDEGEE. V was clipped by 4 bases and J by 6 bases, with 11 bases between them. CDR3 in DNA: TGTGCCAGCAGCGCCACAGGGTTGGCCAACGTCCTGACTTTC. The encoded protein is CASSATGLANVLTF. The entire variable domain, with the rest obtained from reference TRBV5-8 and TRBJ2-6, is as follows: EAGVTQSPTHLIKTRGQQATLRCSPISGHTSVYWYQQALGLGLQFLLWYDEGEERNRGNFPPRFSGRQFPNYSSELNVNALELEDSALYLCASSATGLANVLTFGAGSRLTVL.

The chain is built from TRBV7-9 and TRBJ2-5; TRBD2 matches at 11 bases. The CDR3 runs 19 residues. Germline V lookup: CDR1 SEHNR, CDR2 FQNEAQ (reference sequence). J gave up 6 bases and V 8 bases, and 23 bases lay outside the gene matches. This CDR3 reads CASSRLESSGRAGGKTQYF. The CDR3 nucleotides are TGTGCCAGCTCCCGATTAGAAAGTAGCGGGAGGGCCGGTGGGAAGACCCAGTACTTC.

The CDR3 nucleotides are TGCGCCAGCAGTGAGTCGACAGGGGGCAACATTCAGTACTTC. It yields the protein CASSESTGGNIQYF. The V and J genes are TRBV10-1 and TRBJ2-4; 10 positions match TRBD1. CDR3 length equals 14 residues. The germline gives CDR1 WNHNN, CDR2 SYGVQD (reference sequence). J was trimmed by 7 bases and V by 0 bases; bases with no gene match: 0.

This chain connects TRBV5-8 to TRBJ1-2; TRBD1 might be the D (6 bases). Trimming took off 4 bases at V and 2 bases at J, with 15 bases between the two ends. CDR1 is SGHTS and CDR2 is YDEGEE in the germline V gene. The CDR3 has 15 amino acids. CDR3 DNA: TGTGCCAGCAGCCTCCACCCGACAGGAAACTATGGCTACACCTTC. It is translated as CASSLHPTGNYGYTF.